This TCR beta chain was sequenced for a study of blood T cell repertoires in COVID-19. Study-wide background: T cells, B-cell-depleted T cells, or PBMCs supplied cDNA or gDNA.

Original methodology: Reference gene primer amplification in the assay estimated nucleated cell counts. Some clones are missing from TCRdb's copy, which holds only in-frame ones; the method was immunoSEQ multiplex PCR. That table supplies the V and J calls and clone size; D and trimming were determined from the DNA. The sample lists about 200,000 clones, more than 75% occurring once. The CDR3 runs 14 residues. CDR1 LGHNA and CDR2 YNFKEQ come from the germline V gene. V was trimmed by 4 bases and J by 5 bases, leaving 9 bases between them. Sequenced sample: peripheral blood. This sequence originates from a man in his 60s with acute or convalescent COVID-19. V and J are TRBV4-2 and TRBJ1-6; D remains unclear. The CDR3 reads CASSPPGNNSPLHF. CDR3 DNA sequence: TGTGCCAGCAGCCCCCCGGGGAATAATTCACCCCTCCACTTT.